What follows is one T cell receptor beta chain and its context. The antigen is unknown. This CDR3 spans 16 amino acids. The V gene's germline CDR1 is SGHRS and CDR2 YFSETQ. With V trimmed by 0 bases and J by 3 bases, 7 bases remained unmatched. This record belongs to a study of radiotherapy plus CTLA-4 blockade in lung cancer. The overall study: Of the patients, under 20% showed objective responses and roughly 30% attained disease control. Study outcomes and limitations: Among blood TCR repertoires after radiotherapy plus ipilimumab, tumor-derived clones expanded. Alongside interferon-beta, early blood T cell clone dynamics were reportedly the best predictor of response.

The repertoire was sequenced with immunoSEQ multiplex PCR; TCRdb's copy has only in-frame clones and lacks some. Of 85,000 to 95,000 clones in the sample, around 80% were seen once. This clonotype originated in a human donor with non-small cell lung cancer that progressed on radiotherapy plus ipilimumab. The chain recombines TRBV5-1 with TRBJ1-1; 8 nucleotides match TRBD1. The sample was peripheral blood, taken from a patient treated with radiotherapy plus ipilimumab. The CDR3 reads CASSLGQGLIDTEAFF. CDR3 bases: TGCGCCAGCAGCTTGGGACAGGGGCTGATAGACACTGAAGCTTTCTTT.